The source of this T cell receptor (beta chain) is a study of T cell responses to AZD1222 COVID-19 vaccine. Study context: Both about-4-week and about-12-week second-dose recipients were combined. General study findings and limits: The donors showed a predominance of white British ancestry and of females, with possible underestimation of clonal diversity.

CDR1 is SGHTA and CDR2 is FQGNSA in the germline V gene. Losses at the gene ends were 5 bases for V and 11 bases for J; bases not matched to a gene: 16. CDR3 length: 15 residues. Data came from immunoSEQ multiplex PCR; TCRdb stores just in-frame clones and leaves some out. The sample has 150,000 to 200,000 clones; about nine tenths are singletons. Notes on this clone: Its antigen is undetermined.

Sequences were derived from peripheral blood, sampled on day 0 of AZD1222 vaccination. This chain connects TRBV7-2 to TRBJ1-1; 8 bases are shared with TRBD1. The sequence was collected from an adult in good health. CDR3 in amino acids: CASSAGQGGGPMAFF. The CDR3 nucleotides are TGTGCCAGCAGCGCCGGACAGGGAGGAGGACCAATGGCTTTCTTT.